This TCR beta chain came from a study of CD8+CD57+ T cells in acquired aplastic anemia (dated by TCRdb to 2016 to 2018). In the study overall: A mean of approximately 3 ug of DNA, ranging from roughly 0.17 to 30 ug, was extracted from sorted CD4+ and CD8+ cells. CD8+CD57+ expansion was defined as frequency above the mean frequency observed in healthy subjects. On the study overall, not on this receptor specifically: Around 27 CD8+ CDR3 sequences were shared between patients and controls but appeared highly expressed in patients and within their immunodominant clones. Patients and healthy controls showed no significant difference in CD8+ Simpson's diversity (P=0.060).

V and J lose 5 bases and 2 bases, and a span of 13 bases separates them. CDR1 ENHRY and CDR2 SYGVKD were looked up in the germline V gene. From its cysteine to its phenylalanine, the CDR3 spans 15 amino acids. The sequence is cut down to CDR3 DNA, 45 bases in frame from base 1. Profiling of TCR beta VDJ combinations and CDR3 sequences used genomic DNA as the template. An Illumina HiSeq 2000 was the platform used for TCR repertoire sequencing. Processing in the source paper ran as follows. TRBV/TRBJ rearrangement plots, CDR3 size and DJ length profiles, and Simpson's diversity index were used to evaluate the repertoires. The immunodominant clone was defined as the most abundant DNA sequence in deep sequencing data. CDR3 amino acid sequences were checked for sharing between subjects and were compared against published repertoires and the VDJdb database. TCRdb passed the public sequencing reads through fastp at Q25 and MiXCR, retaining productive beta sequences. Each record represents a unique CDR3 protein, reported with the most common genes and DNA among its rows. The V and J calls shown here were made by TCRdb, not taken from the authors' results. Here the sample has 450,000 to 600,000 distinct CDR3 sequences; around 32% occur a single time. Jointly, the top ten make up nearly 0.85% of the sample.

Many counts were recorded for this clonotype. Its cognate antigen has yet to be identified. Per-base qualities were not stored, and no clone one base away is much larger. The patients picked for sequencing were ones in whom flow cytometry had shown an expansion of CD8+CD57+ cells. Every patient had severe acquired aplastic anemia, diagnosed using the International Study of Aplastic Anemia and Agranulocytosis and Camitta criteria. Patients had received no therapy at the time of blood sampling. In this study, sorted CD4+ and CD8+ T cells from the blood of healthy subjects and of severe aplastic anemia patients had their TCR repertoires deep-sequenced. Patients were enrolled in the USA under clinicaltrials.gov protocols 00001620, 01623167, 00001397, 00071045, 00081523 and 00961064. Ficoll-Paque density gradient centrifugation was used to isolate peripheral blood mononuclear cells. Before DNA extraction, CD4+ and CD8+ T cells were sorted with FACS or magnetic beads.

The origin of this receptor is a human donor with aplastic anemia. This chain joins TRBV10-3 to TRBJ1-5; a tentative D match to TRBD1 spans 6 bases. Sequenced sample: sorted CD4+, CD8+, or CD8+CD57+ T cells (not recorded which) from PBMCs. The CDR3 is CAISQGRGGNQPQHF. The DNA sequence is TGTGCCATCAGTCAGGGTAGGGGGGGCAATCAGCCCCAGCATTTT.